This T cell receptor beta chain is drawn from a study of shared clonotypes between healthy human individuals. Looking at the study overall: The study enrolled a couple of women and a few men aged 18 to 49.

Points on this clone: Its antigen is undetermined.

Study-wide results and limits: Investigators expected sequencing depth to affect clonotype sharing among donors.

This CDR3 spans 12 amino acids. Germline-derived CDR1 and CDR2 are SGHDT and YYEEEE. Trimming shortened V by 2 bases and J by 4 bases, and 6 bases separated the two germline ends. The naive CD8 population came from CD45RO-negative cells selected for CCR7, without terminally differentiated effector memory CD45RA+ cells. Donors were Caucasian adults residing in Nashville, Tennessee, USA. The sorted-subset replicate PCRs were given about 200 ng DNA, which is about 30,000 T cell genomes. Profiling relied on immunoSEQ multiplex PCR, and the TCRdb table lists in-frame clones only, not all of them. The sample has 1.5 million to 2.5 million clones; roughly 94% are singletons.

This chain links TRBV5-6 with TRBJ1-1; D ambiguous. This TCR was recovered from a man in his late teens or twenties in good health. Sequenced input: naive CD8+ T cells sorted from blood. The CDR3 is CASSFFSTEAFF. CDR3 DNA sequence: TGTGCCAGCAGCTTTTTTTCCACTGAAGCTTTCTTT.